These 10 T cell receptor beta chains originate from one sample sequenced in a study of blood T cell repertoires in COVID-19. Sequencing was performed with immunoSEQ multiplex PCR; in TCRdb, only in-frame clones are kept and a portion is missing. The data contain 40,000 or so clones, approximately 84% of them singletons. What was sequenced was peripheral blood. Receptors originate from a woman between 65 and 79 years old in a cohort sampled during active COVID-19.

The V gene is TRBV19, the J gene TRBJ2-5; 9 bases map to TRBD2. This CDR3 has 13 amino acids. Germline V gene data show CDR1 as LNHDA and CDR2 as SQIVND (reference sequence). V lost 10 bases and J lost 3; bases outside the gene matches: 6. The chain's CDR3 is CATRTSEKETQYF. For the CDR3, the DNA is TGTGCCACCCGGACTAGCGAGAAAGAGACCCAGTACTTC.

This sequence joins TRBV5-4 and TRBJ1-5; possible D gene TRBD1, 6 bases. Germline V gives CDR1 SGHNT, CDR2 YYREEE (reference sequence). The length of the CDR3 is 17 residues. With 4 bases removed from V and 3 bases from J, the gap between germline ends came to 20 bases. The CDR3 region is CASSARGGPTYNQPQHF. CDR3 sequence (DNA): TGTGCCAGCAGCGCCAGGGGTGGTCCGACCTACAATCAGCCCCAGCATTTT.

The gene calls are TRBV29-1 and TRBJ2-1, with 8 bases matching TRBD2. J gave up 5 bases and V 5 bases, and 2 bases lay outside the gene matches. Germline V gene sequence: CDR1 SQVTM, CDR2 ANQGSEA. CDR3 size: 12 residues. Here the CDR3 reads CSVRAGDNEQFF. The CDR3, as DNA: TGCAGCGTTCGAGCGGGGGACAATGAGCAGTTCTTC.

A single count supports this clone. The chain uses TRBV19 and TRBJ1-1, with 8 bases matching TRBD1. The germline CDR1 and CDR2 sequences are LNHDA and SQIVND (reference sequence). The V gene end was trimmed by 3 bases and the J gene end by 3 bases; junction bases not matched to a gene: 6. The CDR3 runs to 15 residues. Here the CDR3 DNA reads TGTGCCAGTAGTATGGTGGCACAGGGGGACACTGAAGCTTTCTTT. Translation: CASSMVAQGDTEAFF.

The chain uses TRBV2 and TRBJ1-2, with TRBD1 matching over 7 bases. This CDR3 has 13 amino acids. CDR1 is SNHLY and CDR2 is FYNNEI in the germline V gene. Trimming took 5 bases from V and 3 from J; bases not matched to a gene: 3. The CDR3 reads CASSTGEDYGYTF. The CDR3 DNA reads as TGTGCCAGCAGTACAGGGGAGGACTATGGCTACACCTTC.

V and J are TRBV5-1 and TRBJ2-5, with 11 bases that match TRBD2. Germline values: CDR1 SGHRS, CDR2 YFSETQ. The CDR3 runs 15 residues. Trimming at V came to 8 bases and at J to 3 bases, leaving 9 bases not matched to a gene. For the CDR3, the DNA is TGCGCCAGTTCGAAGGATAGCGGGAGGGAAGAGACCCAGTACTTC. Amino acids: CASSKDSGREETQYF.

This sequence joins TRBV5-8 and TRBJ2-5; D might be TRBD2 (6 bases). The CDR3 spans 16 residues. The germline V and J ends were trimmed by 4 bases and 4 bases, with 20 bases remaining between them. The V gene's germline CDR1 is SGHTS and CDR2 YDEGEE. The CDR3 DNA reads as TGTGCCAGCAGCCTCGCGGGCCGGAGGGCCGGAGAGACCCAGTACTTC. Its protein is CASSLAGRRAGETQYF.

J is TRBJ2-7 and V is TRBV3-1 (or the pseudogene TRBV3-2); the D gene is possibly TRBD2 (6 bases). Germline loops: CDR1 LGHDT, CDR2 YNNKEL (reference sequence). V lost 1 base, J lost 7 bases, and 17 bases lay in between. The CDR3 loop spans 15 amino acids. The CDR3 loop is CASSQGSGTFGEQYF. The CDR3 nucleotides are TGTGCCAGCAGCCAAGGTAGCGGAACCTTCGGAGAGCAGTACTTC.

This clone was picked up one time. The rearrangement joins TRBV4-3 to TRBJ2-5, with 10 bases that match TRBD2. The V gene's germline CDR1 is LGHNA and CDR2 YSLEER. The length of the CDR3 is 16 residues. J lost 5 bases, V lost 0 bases, and 6 bases had no gene match. Written as DNA, the CDR3 is TGCGCCAGCAGCCAAGATTTGGGACTAGCGACTGAGACCCAGTACTTC. Translated: CASSQDLGLATETQYF.

V is TRBV28 and J is TRBJ1-5; D might be TRBD1 (5 bases). Germline V CDR1 and CDR2: MDHEN, SYDVKM. V dropped 10 bases and J dropped 3 bases, with 16 bases sitting between them. This CDR3 contains 14 residues. Here the CDR3 DNA reads TGTGCCACCAGGTGGCAGGGTGACAATCAGCCCCAGCATTTT. Translated, it gives CATRWQGDNQPQHF.